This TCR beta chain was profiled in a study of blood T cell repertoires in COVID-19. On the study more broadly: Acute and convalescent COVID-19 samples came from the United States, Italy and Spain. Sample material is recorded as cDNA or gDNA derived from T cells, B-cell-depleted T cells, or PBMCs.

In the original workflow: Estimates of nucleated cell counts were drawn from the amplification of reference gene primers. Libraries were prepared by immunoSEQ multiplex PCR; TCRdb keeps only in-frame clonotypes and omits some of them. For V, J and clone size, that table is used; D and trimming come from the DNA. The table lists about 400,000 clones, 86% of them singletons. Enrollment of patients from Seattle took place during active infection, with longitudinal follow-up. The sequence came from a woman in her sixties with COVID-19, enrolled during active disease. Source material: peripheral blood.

This CDR3 reads CASSVEWGGSYNEQFF. DNA of the CDR3: TGTGCCAGCAGCGTAGAATGGGGGGGCTCCTACAATGAGCAGTTCTTC. The chain uses TRBV9 and TRBJ2-1, with TRBD2 matching 7 bases. Germline CDR1 and CDR2: SGDLS and YYNGEE. Trimming removed 0 bases from V and 0 bases from J; junction bases left unmatched: 3. The length of the CDR3 is 16 residues.